A single sample is the source of the 25 T cell receptor beta chains below, sequenced in a study of OX40 agonist ivuxolimab in advanced cancers. Sequencing used immunoSEQ multiplex PCR; TCRdb keeps in-frame clones, though not all of them. This repertoire shows fewer than 45,000 clones, roughly 91% found once; its top ten account for 9.5% to 15%. Sequences were derived from CD4+ or CD8+ T cells sorted from blood, sampled in a trial of the OX40 agonist ivuxolimab. The source of these receptors is an adult with an advanced solid tumor such as melanoma, head and neck, liver or kidney cancer.

The V gene is TRBV7-8, the J gene TRBJ1-2; 7 bases fit TRBD1. J lost 4 bases, V lost 0 bases, and 2 bases had no gene match. CDR3 length: 14 amino acids. CDR1 is SGHVS, CDR2 FQNEAQ, per germline. Here the CDR3 DNA reads TGTGCCAGCAGCTTAGCGACAGGGTTCTATGGCTACACCTTC. Its translation is CASSLATGFYGYTF.

The chain is built from TRBV5-1 and TRBJ2-1, with 7 bases matching TRBD2. Germline loops: CDR1 SGHRS, CDR2 YFSETQ. This CDR3 has 14 amino acids. The V gene end was trimmed by 3 bases and the J gene end by 6 bases; junction bases not matched to a gene: 6. CDR3 in amino acids: CASSWTGGSNEQFF. The CDR3 DNA reads TGCGCCAGCAGCTGGACGGGGGGATCCAATGAGCAGTTCTTC.

This chain joins TRBV28 and TRBJ2-1; TRBD2 matches at 9 bases. V shed 10 bases, J shed 3 bases, and the junction held 7 bases outside the gene matches. The CDR3 totals 14 residues. CDR1 and CDR2 from the germline V gene are MDHEN and SYDVKM. CDR3 loop: CATSFSGSYNEQFF. The CDR3 DNA follows: TGTGCCACCTCGTTTAGCGGGAGCTACAATGAGCAGTTCTTC.

This clone came up once. J is TRBJ2-4 and V is TRBV20-1, with 7 nucleotides matching TRBD1. Germline assignment: CDR1 DFQATT and CDR2 SNEGSKA (reference sequence). Trimming at V came to 5 bases and at J to 13 bases, leaving 2 bases not matched to a gene. The CDR3 is 9 residues long. This CDR3 reads CSAGTAQYF. The CDR3 DNA sequence: TGCAGTGCTGGGACAGCACAGTACTTC.

The rearrangement links TRBV28 to TRBJ1-2; D is unclear. Trimming shortened V by 8 bases and J by 7 bases, and 11 bases separated the two germline ends. The CDR3 totals 11 residues. Looked up from germline, CDR1 is MDHEN and CDR2 is SYDVKM. Written as DNA, the CDR3 is TGTGCCAGCCGCTGGGTGGGTGGCTACACCTTC. Amino acids: CASRWVGGYTF.

This clone was detected once. The chain is built from TRBV7-9 and TRBJ2-1, with D possibly TRBD1 on 7 matching bases. Deletions cut 11 bases from V and 2 bases from J, with 16 bases between. Germline-derived CDR1 and CDR2 are SEHNR and FQNEAQ (reference sequence). This CDR3 region has 14 residues. In nucleotides, the CDR3 is TGTGCCTCCTGGGGCAGGGGGGCCTACAATGAGCAGTTCTTC. It encodes CASWGRGAYNEQFF.

The chain recombines TRBV27 with TRBJ1-2; 9 bases line up with TRBD1. The germline V gene has CDR1 MNHEY and CDR2 SMNVEV (reference sequence). Unmatched junction bases numbered 7, after V lost 6 bases and J lost 5 bases. This CDR3 spans 14 amino acids. The chain's CDR3 is CASSPGQGPYGYTF. The CDR3 DNA reads as TGTGCCAGCAGCCCGGGACAGGGACCTTATGGCTACACCTTC.

J is TRBJ1-6 and V is TRBV6-1; TRBD1 is a possible D gene (5 bases). Germline V gene data show CDR1 as MNHNS and CDR2 as SASEGT. CDR3 size: 13 residues. Trimming stripped 8 bases from V and 5 bases from J, with 10 bases between. CDR3 protein: CASRDVNNSPLHF. The CDR3 region has the DNA TGTGCCAGCCGGGACGTTAATAATTCACCCCTCCACTTT.

The J gene is TRBJ1-1, the V gene TRBV5-6; TRBD1 matches at 8 bases. This CDR3 is 18 amino acids long. From germline, CDR1 is SGHDT and CDR2 YYEEEE. V trimming: 4 bases; J trimming: 0 bases; junction bases outside the gene matches: 14. The CDR3 loop reads CASSNFQGAREVNTEAFF. CDR3 DNA: TGTGCCAGCAGCAATTTCCAGGGGGCGCGAGAAGTGAACACTGAAGCTTTCTTT.

The V call is TRBV27, the J call TRBJ1-2; D is uncertain. Germline V gene sequence: CDR1 MNHEY, CDR2 SMNVEV (reference sequence). The CDR3 covers 15 residues. Trimming left V 0 bases short and J 6 bases short, with 14 bases between. CDR3 protein: CASSLSPNGVHGYTF. In DNA, the CDR3 is TGTGCCAGCAGTTTATCGCCTAACGGGGTGCATGGCTACACCTTC.

J is TRBJ2-1 and V is TRBV5-5; D remains unclear. Germline V gene data show CDR1 as SGHKS and CDR2 as YYEKEE (reference sequence). Trimming removed 0 bases from V and 5 bases from J, with 9 bases in between. The CDR3 runs to 14 residues. The CDR3, as DNA: TGTGCCAGCAGCTTGGGGCTAGTTAACAATGAGCAGTTCTTC. It is translated as CASSLGLVNNEQFF.

The rearrangement joins TRBV5-1 to TRBJ1-5, with unresolved D. Trimming removed 0 bases at V and 9 bases at J, with 13 bases between. CDR1 and CDR2 from the germline V gene are SGHRS and YFSETQ. This CDR3 spans 14 amino acids. The CDR3 loop reads CASSLAGPPWPQHF. The CDR3 DNA is TGCGCCAGCAGCTTGGCCGGCCCCCCTTGGCCCCAGCATTTT. The full variable domain, with the rest looked up from reference TRBV5-1 and TRBJ1-5, is KAGVTQTPRYLIKTRGQQVTLSCSPISGHRSVSWYQQTPGQGLQFLFEYFSETQRNKGNFPGRFSGRQFSNSRSEMNVSTLELGDSALYLCASSLAGPPWPQHFGDGTRLSIL.

In this sample, this clone turned up once. V usage is TRBV11-1 and J usage is TRBJ2-3; possible D gene TRBD2, 6 bases. Trimming removed 11 bases from V and 3 bases from J, with 24 bases in between. Germline CDR1 reads SGHAT; CDR2 reads FQDESV (reference sequence). The CDR3 has 16 residues. CDR3 in DNA: TGTGCCCGATCGGGGAGGCGGGAAGAGGGAACAGATACGCAGTATTTT. Amino acids: CARSGRREEGTDTQYF.

Remarks on this clone: A junction end diverges from the germline sequence, so it may reflect a read error. This sequence joins TRBV5-5 and TRBJ1-4, with TRBD1 as a possible D gene (6 bases). The CDR3 extends over 16 amino acids. Germline V gene lookup returns CDR1 SGHKS and CDR2 YYEKEE (reference sequence). The CDR3 here is CASSQEMGAANEKLFF. CDR3 bases: TGCGCCAGCAGCCAAGAAATGGGGGCGGCTAATGAAAAACTGTTTTTT.

J is TRBJ1-1 and V is TRBV4-2; D perhaps matches TRBD1 (5 bases). This CDR3 is 14 amino acids long. CDR1 is LGHNA and CDR2 is YNFKEQ in the germline V gene. The V end lost 3 bases, the J end lost 8 bases, and 16 bases lay between the germline ends. CDR3: CASSQGMDKIEAFF. CDR3 coding DNA: TGTGCCAGCAGCCAGGGGATGGACAAGATCGAAGCTTTCTTT.

This rearrangement joins TRBV19 to TRBJ2-3; 8 bases agree with TRBD2. The CDR3 is 17 residues long. The germline V gene encodes CDR1 LNHDA and CDR2 SQIVND (reference sequence). V trimming: 1 base; J trimming: 3 bases; junction bases outside the gene matches: 9. The CDR3 loop reads CASSIALSGGATDTQYF. As DNA, the CDR3 is TGTGCCAGTAGTATAGCCCTCTCCGGGGGGGCTACAGATACGCAGTATTTT. Complete variable domain (other parts from reference TRBV19 and TRBJ2-3): DGGITQSPKYLFRKEGQNVTLSCEQNLNHDAMYWYRQDPGQGLRLIYYSQIVNDFQKGDIAEGYSVSREKKESFPLTVTSAQKNPTAFYLCASSIALSGGATDTQYFGPGTRLTVL.

This chain connects TRBV7-9 to TRBJ1-5; D gene unclear. Germline CDR1 is SEHNR and CDR2 is FQNEAQ (reference sequence). This CDR3 has 14 amino acids. The germline V and J ends were trimmed by 5 bases and 3 bases, with 11 bases remaining between them. Written as DNA, the CDR3 is TGTGCCAGCAGCCCGTCCCGGAACAATCAGCCCCAGCATTTT. Amino acids: CASSPSRNNQPQHF.

The CDR3 DNA reads TGTGCCAGCAGACCCCGAGGCGGAGAGGACACTGAAGCTTTCTTT. Its protein is CASRPRGGEDTEAFF. The rearrangement links TRBV2 to TRBJ1-1; D is unresolved. The CDR3 extends over 15 amino acids. V dropped 6 bases and J dropped 3 bases, with 17 bases sitting between them. CDR1 and CDR2 from the germline V gene are SNHLY and FYNNEI.

This clone is categorized as large. The chain combines TRBV5-6 with TRBJ1-4; D ambiguous. Trimming pared 0 bases from V and 8 bases from J, leaving 8 bases between. Per germline, CDR1 SGHDT and CDR2 YYEEEE. The CDR3 is 13 amino acids. The CDR3 sequence is CASSLVSSEKLFF. CDR3 nucleotide sequence: TGTGCCAGCAGCTTGGTTTCCTCGGAAAAACTGTTTTTT.

The chain carries TRBV6-5 and TRBJ1-1, with 10 bases matching TRBD1. V was pared by 6 bases and J by 10 bases, with 5 bases of the junction left unmatched. Germline CDR1 is MNHEY and CDR2 is SVGAGI. This CDR3 comprises 12 residues. Written as DNA, the CDR3 is TGTGCCAGCAGCAGGGACAGGGGATCAGCTTTCTTT. Its protein is CASSRDRGSAFF.

The chain uses TRBV9 and TRBJ2-1; TRBD2 matches at 9 bases. J was trimmed by 5 bases and V by 4 bases; bases with no gene match: 10. From germline, CDR1 is SGDLS and CDR2 YYNGEE. The CDR3 sequence is 16 residues long. The CDR3 region is CASSPFPTSGHNEQFF. The CDR3 region has the DNA TGTGCCAGCAGCCCCTTCCCGACTAGCGGCCACAATGAGCAGTTCTTC.

The chain couples TRBV15 to TRBJ2-7; D may correspond to TRBD1 or TRBD2 (5 bases each). Germline V gives CDR1 LNHNV, CDR2 YYDKDF (reference sequence). The CDR3 spans 14 residues. V was pared by 2 bases and J by 2 bases, with 10 bases between. The CDR3 nucleotides read TGTGCCACCAGCAGACAGGGAGTCCCCTACGAGCAGTACTTC. It codes for CATSRQGVPYEQYF.

This chain connects TRBV19 to TRBJ2-7, with a possible D match to TRBD1 (6 bases). This CDR3 contains 15 residues. The germline CDR1 and CDR2 sequences are LNHDA and SQIVND (reference sequence). V was clipped by 0 bases and J by 1 base, with 10 bases between them. CDR3 in DNA: TGTGCCAGTAGTATAGAGGGGGCCTTATCCTACGAGCAGTACTTC. Protein: CASSIEGALSYEQYF. Looking up the rest from reference TRBV19 and TRBJ2-7 gives the full variable domain: DGGITQSPKYLFRKEGQNVTLSCEQNLNHDAMYWYRQDPGQGLRLIYYSQIVNDFQKGDIAEGYSVSREKKESFPLTVTSAQKNPTAFYLCASSIEGALSYEQYFGPGTRLTVT.

The J gene is TRBJ1-6, the V gene TRBV10-2; TRBD1 is a possible D gene (5 bases). V shed 10 bases and J shed 0 bases, with 13 bases lying between them. CDR3 length equals 15 residues. In germline, CDR1 is WSHSY, CDR2 SAAADI. Written as DNA, the CDR3 is TGCGCCACCATGGGGGGATACTCCTATAATTCACCCCTCCACTTT. It specifies CATMGGYSYNSPLHF.

A single count supports this clone. V gene TRBV7-8 combines with J gene TRBJ2-1; the D gene is possibly TRBD1 (5 bases). This CDR3 is 13 amino acids long. Looked up from germline, CDR1 is SGHVS and CDR2 is FQNEAQ. Trimming cost V 5 bases and J 8 bases, with 13 bases left between them. The CDR3 sequence is CASSPFRVHEQFF. The CDR3 DNA reads TGTGCCAGCAGCCCCTTCAGGGTCCATGAGCAGTTCTTC.